What follows are 29 T cell receptor beta chains derived from one specimen sequenced in a study of cytomegalovirus exposure and HLA in healthy donors. The PCR ran on 60 Vbeta and 13 Jbeta primers. TCRdb's table, derived via immunoSEQ multiplex PCR, lists solely in-frame clones and lacks some. Here the sample spans over 120,000 clones, about 73% being singletons. The sample was PBMCs. The receptor source for this set is a woman aged 60 to 75 in good health and CMV-seropositive.

The chain joins TRBV6-1 to TRBJ2-1; TRBD1 aligns across 8 bases. The CDR3 consists of 17 residues. Per the germline V gene, CDR1 is MNHNS and CDR2 is SASEGT. J gave up 0 bases and V 4 bases, and 8 bases lay outside the gene matches. In nucleotides, the CDR3 is TGTGCCAGCAGTGGAGGACAGGGCCGGACCTCCTACAATGAGCAGTTCTTC. Translated, it gives CASSGGQGRTSYNEQFF.

The chain employs TRBV27 and TRBJ1-1; the D is unclear. CDR1 is MNHEY and CDR2 is SMNVEV in the germline V gene (reference sequence). Between the trimmed V and J ends, which lost 1 base and 1 base, there was a span of 4 bases. This CDR3 has 13 residues. The CDR3 is CASSLYRNTEAFF. CDR3 coding DNA: TGTGCCAGCAGTTTATACAGGAACACTGAAGCTTTCTTT.

This chain joins TRBV7-9 and TRBJ2-1; 8 bases match TRBD2. V shed 5 bases, J shed 1 base, and the junction held 4 bases outside the gene matches. This CDR3 has 15 amino acids. Germline assignment: CDR1 SEHNR and CDR2 FQNEAQ (reference sequence). This CDR3 is CASSRTSFSYNEQFF. CDR3 DNA: TGTGCCAGCAGCCGGACTAGCTTTTCCTACAATGAGCAGTTCTTC. Full variable domain (remainder filled in from reference TRBV7-9 and TRBJ2-1): DTGVSQNPRHKITKRGQNVTFRCDPISEHNRLYWYRQTLGQGPEFLTYFQNEAQLEKSRLLSDRFSAERPKGSFSTLEIQRTEQGDSAMYLCASSRTSFSYNEQFFGPGTRLTVL.

The V and J genes are TRBV28 and TRBJ2-7, with a tentative D call TRBD2 (6 bases). Trimming removed 6 bases from V and 7 bases from J, with 22 bases in between. The CDR3 runs 15 residues. CDR1 MDHEN and CDR2 SYDVKM come from the germline V gene. The CDR3 DNA reads as TGTGCCAGCAGCCTTAACGAGAACGGGGGTTGGGAGCAGTACTTC. As protein: CASSLNENGGWEQYF.

The CDR3 here is CASRLSGYNEQFF. In DNA form, the CDR3 reads TGTGCCAGCAGGCTGTCGGGCTACAATGAGCAGTTCTTC. The chain links TRBV6-9 to TRBJ2-1; D not certain. Trimming shortened V by 6 bases and J by 3 bases, and 9 bases separated the two germline ends. The CDR3 contains 13 residues. Per germline, CDR1 MNHGY and CDR2 SVAAGI.

The chain couples TRBV19 to TRBJ2-3; 8 bases line up with TRBD1. The CDR3 extends over 15 amino acids. Looked up from germline, CDR1 is LNHDA and CDR2 is SQIVND (reference sequence). V shed 5 bases and J 2 bases; nucleotides not matched to a gene: 6. CDR3 sequence (DNA): TGTGCCAGTAGTCCCCAGACAGGGGACACAGATACGCAGTATTTT. It specifies CASSPQTGDTDTQYF.

V and J are TRBV10-3 and TRBJ2-7; a weak D match, TRBD1 (6 bases). The germline V gene has CDR1 ENHRY and CDR2 SYGVKD. V lost 4 bases to trimming and J lost 4 bases, with 11 bases between them. This CDR3 comprises 13 residues. CDR3 DNA sequence: TGTGCCATCAGTGTTCAGGGGTTATACGAGCAGTACTTC. Amino acids: CAISVQGLYEQYF.

The rearrangement uses TRBV30 and TRBJ2-4; D not resolved. The germline CDR1 and CDR2 sequences are GTSNPN and SVGIG (reference sequence). The CDR3 runs to 12 residues. The V and J ends lost 4 bases and 0 bases respectively, with 4 bases between them. The CDR3 protein is CAWKLAKNIQYF. The CDR3, as DNA: TGTGCCTGGAAGCTAGCCAAAAACATTCAGTACTTC.

The chain combines TRBV27 with TRBJ2-1; 8 bases align to TRBD2. Trimming removed 2 bases from V and 6 bases from J; junction bases left unmatched: 3. The CDR3 is made up of 14 amino acids. Germline loops: CDR1 MNHEY, CDR2 SMNVEV (reference sequence). The CDR3 reads CASSLSGSGNEQFF. The CDR3, as DNA: TGTGCCAGCAGTTTAAGCGGGAGTGGCAATGAGCAGTTCTTC.

The rearrangement links TRBV27 to TRBJ2-7, with D uncertain. The ends were cut back, 2 bases at V and 4 bases at J, with 9 bases in the middle. The CDR3 spans 13 residues. The germline V gene encodes CDR1 MNHEY and CDR2 SMNVEV (reference sequence). The CDR3 is CASSLAIDYEQYF. The CDR3 DNA reads TGTGCCAGCAGTTTAGCGATCGATTACGAGCAGTACTTC.

In this sample, this clone turned up a few times. The chain recombines TRBV9 with TRBJ1-5; no firm D call. Germline values: CDR1 SGDLS, CDR2 YYNGEE. The CDR3 spans 14 residues. V shed 2 bases and J shed 4 bases, with 10 bases lying between them. CDR3 amino acids: CASSVGDTNQPQHF. CDR3 nucleotides: TGTGCCAGCAGCGTGGGAGACACTAATCAGCCCCAGCATTTT.

V gene TRBV28 combines with J gene TRBJ1-2; D remains unclear. V was pared by 8 bases and J by 8 bases, with 12 bases between. Germline values: CDR1 MDHEN, CDR2 SYDVKM. CDR3 length: 11 amino acids. The chain's CDR3 is CASFFLAGYTF. The CDR3 DNA sequence: TGTGCCAGCTTTTTCCTTGCGGGCTACACCTTC.

V is TRBV6-5 and J is TRBJ1-2, with D tentatively TRBD1 (6 bases). The V gene's germline CDR1 is MNHEY and CDR2 SVGAGI. The V end lost 0 bases, the J end lost 8 bases, and 10 bases lay between the germline ends. The CDR3 length is 13 residues. Here the CDR3 reads CASSYSEGVGYTF. The CDR3 DNA is TGTGCCAGCAGTTACTCAGAGGGGGTCGGCTACACCTTC.

CDR3 in amino acids: CASSRGGVGTDTQYF. CDR3 sequence (DNA): TGTGCCAGCAGCCGCGGGGGAGTGGGCACAGATACGCAGTATTTT. The rearrangement uses TRBV7-2 and TRBJ2-3; 7 bases match TRBD2. Germline trimming cut 5 bases from V and 1 base from J; bases unmatched to any gene: 6. Germline V gene data show CDR1 as SGHTA and CDR2 as FQGNSA. The CDR3 contains 15 residues.

The chain uses TRBV28 and TRBJ1-2, with D perhaps matching TRBD1 (6 bases). Looked up from germline, CDR1 is MDHEN and CDR2 is SYDVKM. The V and J ends lost 3 bases and 8 bases respectively, with 16 bases between them. This CDR3 has 14 amino acids. CDR3 coding DNA: TGTGCCAGCAGTTTGGCGGGGGGGCTAGGAGGCTACACCTTC. Its protein is CASSLAGGLGGYTF.

This clone was seen more than once but under ten times. The V call is TRBV5-1, the J call TRBJ2-1; maybe TRBD2 (6 bases). The CDR3 extends over 18 amino acids. With 4 bases removed from V and 0 bases from J, the gap between germline ends came to 20 bases. Germline values: CDR1 SGHRS, CDR2 YFSETQ. CDR3 DNA: TGCGCCAGCAGCCCAAATCCTACTAGCAGGCGCTCCTACAATGAGCAGTTCTTC. Encoded protein: CASSPNPTSRRSYNEQFF.

This clone is a singleton in its sample. This CDR3 is also generated by other DNA sequences in the sample. This chain joins TRBV6-1 and TRBJ1-1; TRBD1 might be the D (5 bases). The CDR3 is 13 amino acids. CDR1 and CDR2 from the germline V gene are MNHNS and SASEGT. The V end lost 10 bases, the J end lost 1 base, and 13 bases lay between the germline ends. The CDR3 loop reads CATSDRKNTEAFF. In DNA, the CDR3 is TGTGCCACCTCCGACAGAAAGAACACTGAAGCTTTCTTT.

The J gene is TRBJ1-4, the V gene TRBV6-5, with 7 bases aligning to TRBD1. The CDR3 loop spans 15 amino acids. Germline loops: CDR1 MNHEY, CDR2 SVGAGI. Germline trimming cut 0 bases from V and 6 bases from J; bases unmatched to any gene: 4. The CDR3 nucleotides are TGTGCCAGCAGTTACTCCGGGACAGCGGATGAAAAACTGTTTTTT. Protein product: CASSYSGTADEKLFF.

The chain recombines TRBV10-2 with TRBJ2-1; 10 bases fit TRBD2. This CDR3 has 15 residues. In germline, CDR1 is WSHSY, CDR2 SAAADI. V lost 8 bases to trimming and J lost 0 bases; unmatched junction nucleotides: 4. The CDR3 loop reads CASSWTSGSYNEQFF. CDR3 bases: TGCGCCAGCTCCTGGACTAGCGGCTCCTACAATGAGCAGTTCTTC.

V usage is TRBV19 and J usage is TRBJ1-2; D perhaps matches TRBD1 (5 bases). The V gene lost 7 bases and the J gene lost 4 bases, with 13 bases spanning the gap. The CDR3 is 13 residues long. The V gene's germline CDR1 is LNHDA and CDR2 SQIVND (reference sequence). The CDR3 reads CASNPPGAYGYTF. The CDR3 DNA is TGTGCCAGTAACCCCCCTGGGGCCTATGGCTACACCTTC.

This clone was seen at least ten times. The chain has TRBV4-1 and TRBJ2-5; possibly TRBD2 for D (6 bases). The V gene lost 0 bases and the J gene lost 5 bases, with 13 bases spanning the gap. CDR1 and CDR2 from the germline V gene are MGHRA and YSYEKL. This CDR3 has 15 residues. The CDR3 DNA follows: TGCGCCAGCAGCCAAGAGGGCAGGGAGGTTGAGACCCAGTACTTC. As protein: CASSQEGREVETQYF.

V and J are TRBV30 and TRBJ2-5, with D possibly matching TRBD1 (6 bases). With the DNA end fitting TRBJ2-7 better, the J assignment may be wrong. The germline gives CDR1 GTSNPN, CDR2 SVGIG (reference sequence). CDR3 length equals 12 residues. CDR3 in DNA: TGTGCCTGGAGTGTCAGGGGTTACGAGCAGTACTTC. Protein product: CAWSVRGYEQYF.

This sequence joins TRBV20-1 and TRBJ1-1; D might be TRBD1 (5 bases). Deletions cut 7 bases from V and 7 bases from J, with 13 bases between. The germline CDR1 and CDR2 sequences are DFQATT and SNEGSKA (reference sequence). The CDR3 is 11 residues long. In nucleotides, the CDR3 is TGCAGTGGAATGGGGCAGATTGAAGCTTTCTTT. Translation: CSGMGQIEAFF.

This clone was seen a handful of times. The chain joins TRBV7-8 to TRBJ1-2; 7 nucleotides agree with TRBD1. From germline, CDR1 is SGHVS and CDR2 FQNEAQ. V lost 5 bases, J lost 8 bases, and 8 bases stayed unmatched. This CDR3 comprises 13 residues. The CDR3 loop reads CASSPGTASGYTF. The CDR3 DNA follows: TGTGCCAGCAGCCCCGGGACAGCCTCCGGCTACACCTTC.

This chain joins TRBV7-2 and TRBJ1-1, with TRBD1 identical over 11 bases. The length of the CDR3 is 14 residues. Germline assignment: CDR1 SGHTA and CDR2 FQGNSA. V shed 5 bases and J 5 bases; nucleotides not matched to a gene: 4. The CDR3 sequence: CASSVDRGRTEAFF. The CDR3 nucleotides are TGTGCCAGCAGCGTGGACAGGGGGCGAACTGAAGCTTTCTTT. Full variable domain (remainder filled in from reference TRBV7-2 and TRBJ1-1): GAGVSQSPSNKVTEKGKDVELRCDPISGHTALYWYRQSLGQGLEFLIYFQGNSAPDKSGLPSDRFSAERTGGSVSTLTIQRTQQEDSAVYLCASSVDRGRTEAFFGQGTRLTVV.

The rearrangement links TRBV6-1 to TRBJ2-7, with TRBD2 as a possible D gene (5 bases). The CDR3 runs 13 residues. From germline, CDR1 is MNHNS and CDR2 SASEGT. The ends were cut back, 5 bases at V and 2 bases at J, with 10 bases in the middle. CDR3 bases: TGTGCCAGCAGTTCTGACGGGGCCTACGAGCAGTACTTC. Its protein is CASSSDGAYEQYF.

The chain is built from TRBV6-5 and TRBJ2-2, with D possibly being TRBD2 (5 bases). V gave up 8 bases and J gave up 6 bases, with 7 bases separating them. Germline CDR1 MNHEY, CDR2 SVGAGI. This CDR3 is 11 amino acids long. The CDR3 DNA reads TGTGCCAGCCTCGGGGCCGGGGAGCTGTTTTTT. Its protein is CASLGAGELFF.

The chain joins TRBV9 to TRBJ2-2, with D unclear. This CDR3 contains 15 residues. V lost 0 bases, J lost 0 bases, and 6 bases lay in between. Per germline, CDR1 SGDLS and CDR2 YYNGEE. The CDR3, as DNA: TGTGCCAGCAGCGTAGTGGCAACGAACACCGGGGAGCTGTTTTTT. It codes for CASSVVATNTGELFF.

This chain joins TRBV15 and TRBJ1-1, with no clear D. Germline CDR1 reads LNHNV; CDR2 reads YYDKDF (reference sequence). Trimming shortened V by 0 bases and J by 0 bases, and 8 bases separated the two germline ends. CDR3 size: 15 residues. The CDR3 bases are TGTGCCACCAGCAGAGAGGTGACAATGAACACTGAAGCTTTCTTT. It specifies CATSREVTMNTEAFF. Filled out from reference TRBV15 and TRBJ1-1, the complete variable domain reads DAMVIQNPRYQVTQFGKPVTLSCSQTLNHNVMYWYQQKSSQAPKLLFHYYDKDFNNEADTPDNFQSRRPNTSFCFLDIRSPGLGDTAMYLCATSREVTMNTEAFFGQGTRLTVV.